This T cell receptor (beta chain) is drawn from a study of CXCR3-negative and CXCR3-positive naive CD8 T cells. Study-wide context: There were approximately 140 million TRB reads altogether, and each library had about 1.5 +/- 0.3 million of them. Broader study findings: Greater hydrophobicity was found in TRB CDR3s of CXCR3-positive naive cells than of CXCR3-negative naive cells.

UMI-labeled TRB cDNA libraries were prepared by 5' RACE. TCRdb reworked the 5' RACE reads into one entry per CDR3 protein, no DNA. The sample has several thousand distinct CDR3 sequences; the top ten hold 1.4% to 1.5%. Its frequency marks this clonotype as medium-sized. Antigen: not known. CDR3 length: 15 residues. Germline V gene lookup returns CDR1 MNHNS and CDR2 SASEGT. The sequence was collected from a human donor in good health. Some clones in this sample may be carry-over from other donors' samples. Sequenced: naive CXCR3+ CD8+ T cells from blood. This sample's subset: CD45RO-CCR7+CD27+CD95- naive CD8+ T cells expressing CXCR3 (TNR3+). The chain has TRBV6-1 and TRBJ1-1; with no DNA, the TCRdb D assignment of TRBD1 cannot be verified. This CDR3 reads CASSEDRRPNTEAFF.